This TCR beta chain was retrieved from a study of blood T cell repertoires in COVID-19. Study overall: Whether acute or convalescent, the COVID-19 samples came from the United States, Italy and Spain. From T cells, B-cell-depleted T cells, or PBMCs came the material, which was cDNA or gDNA.

Original processing methods: The authors estimated nucleated cell counts from reference gene primer amplification. Assay used: immunoSEQ multiplex PCR; TCRdb lists only in-frame clones, some missing. That table supplies the V and J calls and clone size; D and trimming were determined from the DNA. This sample has tens of thousands of clones, with about nine tenths found just once. This clone has only a few counts. CDR1 MNHNS and CDR2 SASEGT come from the germline V gene. The CDR3 extends over 15 amino acids. The ends were cut back, 2 bases at V and 0 bases at J, with 8 bases in the middle. The sample taken for sequencing was peripheral blood. The clonotype was recovered from a human donor with active COVID-19. The donor label of this sample is uncertain. The V gene is TRBV6-1, the J gene TRBJ1-3; D unresolved. The CDR3, as DNA: TGTGCCAGCAGTGAAACTATTAACTCTGGAAACACCATATATTTT. This sequence encodes CASSETINSGNTIYF.